This TCR beta chain was obtained from a study of shared clonotypes between healthy human individuals. The table came from immunoSEQ multiplex PCR; TCRdb's copy has only in-frame clones and leaves some out. In the table there are 950,000 to 1,100,000 clones, about 70% of which are singletons. Germline CDR1 reads MNHNS; CDR2 reads SASEGT. CDR3 length: 14 amino acids. Between the trimmed V and J ends, which lost 4 bases and 0 bases, there was a span of 10 bases. General study findings and limits: Generation probability values for non-shared clonotypes were lower than those for clonotypes shared by all four donors. Sampling covered nothing but blood. Tissue TCR repertoires likely differ from those found in blood.

Concerning this clone: Its antigen is unidentified.

Sequenced input: memory CD4+ T cells sorted from blood. Described subset: CD45RA-negative fraction. The chain links TRBV6-1 to TRBJ2-7; D is ambiguous. This sequence was found in a man in his late teens or twenties in good health. Written as DNA, the CDR3 is TGTGCCAGCAGTGCTGACTCGAACTCCTACGAGCAGTACTTC. Its protein is CASSADSNSYEQYF.